A single sample gave rise to the 20 T cell receptor beta chains below, sequenced in a study of cytomegalovirus exposure and HLA in healthy donors. The PCR had 60 Vbeta and 13 Jbeta primers. Assay: immunoSEQ multiplex PCR; the TCRdb copy retains only in-frame clones and omits some. The data contain about 110,000 clones, about 76% of them singletons. Sequenced material: PBMCs. These receptors originate from a man in his forties in good health and CMV-seronegative.

The chain uses TRBV5-4 and TRBJ1-1; D might be TRBD1 (6 bases). The germline V and J ends were trimmed by 0 bases and 7 bases, with 16 bases remaining between them. Germline-derived CDR1 and CDR2 are SGHNT and YYREEE (reference sequence). The CDR3 is made up of 15 amino acids. CDR3: CASSLGTDPIDEAFF. The CDR3 DNA sequence: TGTGCCAGCAGCTTGGGGACAGATCCCATCGATGAAGCTTTCTTT.

V is TRBV25-1 and J is TRBJ2-6; tentatively, D is TRBD2 (7 bases). This CDR3 region has 16 residues. Deletions cut 5 bases from V and 2 bases from J, with 13 bases between. Germline CDR1 is MGHDK and CDR2 is SYGVNS. This CDR3 is CASSRQGRAGANVLTF. Written as DNA, the CDR3 is TGTGCCAGCAGTCGGCAGGGGAGGGCTGGGGCCAACGTCCTGACTTTC.

This clone occurred once. The rearrangement links TRBV2 to TRBJ1-4, with a tentative D call TRBD1 (5 bases). V lost 1 base and J 4 bases, leaving 10 bases between the germline ends. The CDR3 has 15 residues. Germline-derived CDR1 and CDR2 are SNHLY and FYNNEI. For the CDR3, the DNA is TGTGCCAGCAGTGAAGTTCGGGGGGGTAATGAAAAACTGTTTTTT. Protein sequence: CASSEVRGGNEKLFF.

The chain links TRBV6-6 to TRBJ2-7, with a possible D match to TRBD1 (6 bases). The CDR3 runs to 15 residues. Germline lookup yields CDR1 MNHNY and CDR2 SVGAGI (reference sequence). The V and J ends lost 5 bases and 0 bases respectively, with 14 bases between them. CDR3 bases: TGTGCCAGCAGTCGCCGACAGGCGGGCTCCTACGAGCAGTACTTC. This sequence encodes CASSRRQAGSYEQYF.

This chain uses TRBV28 with TRBJ2-3; D remains ambiguous. The CDR3 has 11 residues. V was shortened by 7 bases and J by 0 bases, with 2 bases between the two germline ends. Germline loops: CDR1 MDHEN, CDR2 SYDVKM. In DNA form, the CDR3 reads TGTGCCAGCACGAGCACAGATACGCAGTATTTT. Encoded protein: CASTSTDTQYF.

V gene TRBV10-3 combines with J gene TRBJ1-1; D is possibly TRBD1 (5 bases). The CDR3 length is 13 residues. From germline, CDR1 is ENHRY and CDR2 SYGVKD. Trimming took 8 bases from V and 3 from J, leaving 13 bases between them. The CDR3 loop is CAIRQQRDTEAFF. CDR3 bases: TGTGCCATCCGACAGCAAAGGGACACTGAAGCTTTCTTT.

CDR3 residues: CASRGLGQETQYF. The CDR3 DNA reads as TGTGCCAGTAGGGGACTAGGCCAAGAGACCCAGTACTTC. This chain uses TRBV19 with TRBJ2-5; 8 bases fit TRBD2. The junction had 1 base not matched to a gene; V was cut back by 6 bases and J by 1 base. Germline loops: CDR1 LNHDA, CDR2 SQIVND (reference sequence). This CDR3 contains 13 residues.

This clone has just a few counts. The chain carries TRBV27 and TRBJ2-7, with 13 bases aligning to TRBD2. The CDR3 consists of 16 residues. The germline V gene encodes CDR1 MNHEY and CDR2 SMNVEV (reference sequence). Germline trimming cut 5 bases from V and 2 bases from J; bases unmatched to any gene: 6. The CDR3 sequence: CASSRLGLAGTYEQYF. The DNA for the CDR3 is TGTGCCAGCAGTCGACTGGGACTAGCGGGAACCTACGAGCAGTACTTC.

The chain recombines TRBV5-1 with TRBJ2-1, with TRBD1 identical over 12 bases. Germline CDR1 and CDR2: SGHRS and YFSETQ. The length of the CDR3 is 15 residues. V was clipped by 3 bases and J by 9 bases; unmatched bases: 7. This chain's CDR3 is CASSSRDRGHGEQFF. DNA for the CDR3: TGCGCCAGCAGCTCTCGGGACAGGGGGCATGGTGAGCAGTTCTTC.

This clone appeared a few times. This chain links TRBV27 with TRBJ2-7; 8 nucleotides line up with TRBD2. The CDR3 extends over 15 amino acids. The ends lost 5 bases at V and 2 bases at J; junction bases unmatched: 8. Germline V gives CDR1 MNHEY, CDR2 SMNVEV (reference sequence). CDR3 nucleotides: TGTGCCAGCAGTGAAGCGGACGGGGGGGCCTACGAGCAGTACTTC. It specifies CASSEADGGAYEQYF.

V is TRBV6-5 and J is TRBJ1-2, with D uncertain. The CDR3 runs 15 residues. Trimming took off 5 bases at V and 5 bases at J, with 18 bases between the two ends. CDR1 is MNHEY and CDR2 is SVGAGI in the germline V gene. CDR3 DNA: TGTGCCAGCAGTCCCCTACCCTCGGGGATATATGGCTACACCTTC. Its translation: CASSPLPSGIYGYTF.

V and J are TRBV14 and TRBJ1-6, with TRBD1 identical over 10 bases. V lost 2 bases to trimming and J lost 6 bases; unmatched junction nucleotides: 4. Germline V gives CDR1 SGHDN, CDR2 FVKESK. This CDR3 has 16 residues. Here the CDR3 reads CASSQMGQGRNSPLHF. CDR3 bases: TGTGCCAGCAGCCAAATGGGACAGGGGCGTAATTCACCCCTCCACTTT.

This clone has only one observation. The V call is TRBV7-2, the J call TRBJ2-2, with D hard to call. The CDR3 sequence is 14 residues long. Germline CDR1 SGHTA, CDR2 FQGNSA. Trimming pared 4 bases from V and 1 base from J, leaving 7 bases between. The CDR3 DNA reads as TGTGCCAGCAGCTCGAGACAGAACACCGGGGAGCTGTTTTTT. Its protein product is CASSSRQNTGELFF.

This clone was recorded a few times. In DNA, the CDR3 is TGTGCCACAAGCTCGACAGGGTTAGATGGCTACACCTTC. Residues: CATSSTGLDGYTF. The genes are TRBV19 and TRBJ1-2; TRBD1 matches 7 bases. V lost 10 bases to trimming and J lost 6 bases; unmatched junction nucleotides: 11. Per germline, CDR1 LNHDA and CDR2 SQIVND (reference sequence). The CDR3 consists of 13 residues.

The table lists this clone with a count of one. The rearrangement links TRBV4-2 to TRBJ2-2; 8 nucleotides match TRBD2. This CDR3 has 14 amino acids. The V gene end was trimmed by 6 bases and the J gene end by 1 base; junction bases not matched to a gene: 1. Per the germline V gene, CDR1 is LGHNA and CDR2 is YNFKEQ. CDR3: CASRSGGNTGELFF. DNA of the CDR3: TGTGCCAGCAGGAGCGGGGGGAACACCGGGGAGCTGTTTTTT.

V and J are TRBV5-1 and TRBJ2-1; 10 bases agree with TRBD1. The junction had 12 bases not matched to a gene; V was cut back by 5 bases and J by 4 bases. Germline loops: CDR1 SGHRS, CDR2 YFSETQ. The CDR3 contains 17 residues. The CDR3 bases are TGCGCCAGCAGGGGACAGGGGAGAGGATCCCTTTACAATGAGCAGTTCTTC. The encoded protein is CASRGQGRGSLYNEQFF.

This clone was seen a handful of times. The chain couples TRBV4-3 to TRBJ2-2; 8 nucleotides agree with TRBD1. The CDR3 spans 15 residues. Losses at the gene ends were 6 bases for V and 5 bases for J; bases not matched to a gene: 8. Per germline, CDR1 LGHNA and CDR2 YSLEER. CDR3 loop: CASREFTGGTGELFF. The CDR3, as DNA: TGCGCCAGCAGAGAATTCACAGGGGGGACCGGGGAGCTGTTTTTT.

This chain's CDR3 is CATRIIGTAQEKLFF. CDR3 nucleotide sequence: TGTGCCACCAGAATTATAGGGACAGCCCAAGAAAAACTGTTTTTT. The rearrangement links TRBV15 to TRBJ1-4, with 7 bases fitting TRBD1. J gave up 8 bases and V 6 bases, and 12 bases lay outside the gene matches. This CDR3 contains 15 residues. CDR1 and CDR2 (germline): LNHNV, YYDKDF (reference sequence).

This clone showed up just once. The genes are TRBV6-5 and TRBJ1-3; D is uncertain. CDR3 length equals 15 residues. Germline V gene sequence: CDR1 MNHEY, CDR2 SVGAGI. The germline V and J ends were trimmed by 0 bases and 0 bases, with 6 bases remaining between them. The CDR3 sequence is CASSYSGSSGNTIYF. The CDR3, as DNA: TGTGCCAGCAGTTACTCGGGCAGCTCTGGAAACACCATATATTTT.

The rearrangement joins TRBV6-6 to TRBJ2-2; D is uncertain. The CDR3 loop spans 14 amino acids. Germline V gene sequence: CDR1 MNHNY, CDR2 SVGAGI (reference sequence). Trimming took 6 bases from V and 2 from J, leaving 10 bases between them. CDR3 amino acids: CASSAKSNTGELFF. CDR3 DNA: TGTGCCAGCAGCGCTAAGTCAAACACCGGGGAGCTGTTTTTT.